The clone carrying this TCR beta chain was detected many times. The antigen remains unidentified. With molecular barcodes, quantitative 5'-RACE was used to make the TCR beta libraries. TCRdb analysed the 5' RACE reads with MiXCR anew, one entry per CDR3 protein. The table records about 540,000 distinct CDR3 sequences, about 13% of them present only once. This sample is part of a study of CD8 T cells in ankylosing spondylitis. Germline CDR1 and CDR2: SGHRS and YFSETQ. The CDR3 extends over 14 amino acids. Trimming took off 0 bases at V and 5 bases at J, with 6 bases between the two ends. Regarding the study as a whole: A motif of eight or nine highly homologous TCR beta variants was seen as apparently characteristic of ankylosing spondylitis blood.

Material: blood, either unsorted or a sorted T cell fraction (not recorded which). The TCR sequence derives from a male donor with ankylosing spondylitis. The chain recombines TRBV5-1 with TRBJ1-6; D is perhaps TRBD1 (6 bases). This CDR3 is CASSLDRDNSPLHF. The CDR3 DNA reads TGCGCCAGCAGCTTGGACAGGGATAATTCACCCCTCCACTTT.